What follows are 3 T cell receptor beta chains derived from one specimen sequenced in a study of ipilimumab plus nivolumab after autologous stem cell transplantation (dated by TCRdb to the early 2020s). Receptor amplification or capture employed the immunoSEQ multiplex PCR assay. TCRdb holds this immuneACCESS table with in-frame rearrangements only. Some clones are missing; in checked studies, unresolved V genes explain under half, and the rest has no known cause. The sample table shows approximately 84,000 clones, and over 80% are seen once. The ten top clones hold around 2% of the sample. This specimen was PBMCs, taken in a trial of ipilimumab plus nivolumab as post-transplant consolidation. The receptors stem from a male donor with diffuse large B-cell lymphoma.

CDR3 amino acids: CASSLVSGALYEQYF. The CDR3 DNA is TGTGCCAGCAGCTTGGTTAGCGGGGCCCTCTACGAGCAGTACTTC. The V and J genes are TRBV5-5 and TRBJ2-7; 8 bases match TRBD2. The CDR3 has 15 amino acids. Trimming cost V 0 bases and J 3 bases; bases outside gene matches: 5. Germline V gene lookup returns CDR1 SGHKS and CDR2 YYEKEE (reference sequence).

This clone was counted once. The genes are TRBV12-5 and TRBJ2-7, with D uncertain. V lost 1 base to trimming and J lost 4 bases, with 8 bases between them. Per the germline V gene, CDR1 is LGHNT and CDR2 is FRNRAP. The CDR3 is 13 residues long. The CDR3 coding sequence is TGTGCTAGTGGTTTGGCTCTAGGTTACGAGCAGTACTTC. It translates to CASGLALGYEQYF.

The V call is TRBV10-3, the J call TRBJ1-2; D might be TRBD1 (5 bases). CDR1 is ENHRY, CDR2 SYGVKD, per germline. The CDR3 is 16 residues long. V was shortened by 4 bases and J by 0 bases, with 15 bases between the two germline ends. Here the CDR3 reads CAISGAGTDSNYGYTF. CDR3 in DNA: TGTGCCATCAGTGGGGCCGGGACGGATTCTAACTATGGCTACACCTTC.